Reported below is one T cell receptor (beta chain). The CDR3 spans 15 residues. The V gene's germline CDR1 is SGHKS and CDR2 YYEKEE (reference sequence). V lost 7 bases and J 0 bases, leaving 14 bases between the germline ends. The assay was immunoSEQ multiplex PCR, and TCRdb's table has in-frame clones only and misses some. The sample has over 350,000 clones; 80% to 95% are singletons. The sample originates from a study of blood T cell repertoires in COVID-19. The sequence derives from a woman in her thirties or forties who had been exposed to COVID-19. The chain carries TRBV5-5 and TRBJ1-3; a weak D match, TRBD1 (5 bases). Input material: PBMCs or T cells enriched from blood (not recorded which). The CDR3: CASSLRGSSGNTIYF. In DNA form, the CDR3 reads TGTGCCAGCTCGCTAAGGGGATCCTCTGGAAACACCATATATTTT.